A selection of T cell receptor beta chains follows, all from one sample in a study of glioma-infiltrating T cells. TCRdb re-derived calls from the multiplex PCR reads in MiXCR, one entry per CDR3 protein. This table has 90,000 or so distinct CDR3 sequences, about 37% appearing once. Sequenced sample: glioma tissue, nonneoplastic brain tissue, or PBMCs (not recorded which). The receptors come from a human donor with low-grade glioma or glioblastoma, undergoing nonglioma brain surgery, or in good health (not recorded which). Both conserved end residues are part of each CDR3. A D gene is named only where the DNA matches it firmly. Rows may omit the clone size; those that give it use once, few, many or a size class.

j_call | v_call | d_call | clone_size | cdr3_nt | cdr3_aa
TRBJ2-1 | TRBV6-1 | TRBD2 | once | TGTGCCTGCAGATCCAGCGGGGCCCAAATCTTC | CACRSSGAQIF
TRBJ2-7 | TRBV24-1 | TRBD2 | . | TGTGCCACCCGACTAGCGGGAGTTGTCTCGGAAGAGCAGTACTTC | CATRLAGVVSEEQYF
TRBJ2-7 | TRBV27 | . | many | TGTGCCAGCAGTTTATCTTGGTTGGGCGAGCAGTACTTC | CASSLSWLGEQYF
TRBJ1-4 | TRBV19 | . | few | TGTGCCAGTAGTCGACGAGAATCGGAGGAAAAACTGTTTTTT | CASSRRESEEKLFF
TRBJ2-1 | TRBV5-1 | TRBD1 | many | TGCGCCAGCAGTATCGACAGGGACAATGAGCAGTTCTTC | CASSIDRDNEQFF
TRBJ2-3 | TRBV6-2/TRBV6-3 | TRBD2 | . | TGTGCAAGCAAAGGACTAGCGGGAGGAGGAGCAGGTACGCAGTATTTT | CASKGLAGGGAGTQYF
TRBJ2-1 | TRBV27 | TRBD2 | many | TGTGCCAGCAGCCGTACTAGCGGGAGGGCCGGGAGTCGAAATGAGCAGTTCTTC | CASSRTSGRAGSRNEQFF
TRBJ1-5 | TRBV12-3/TRBV12-4 | . | . | TGTGCCAGCAGTTTACCACCTCATTCCATCGCGGGCAATCAGCCCCAGCATTTT | CASSLPPHSIAGNQPQHF
TRBJ1-2 | TRBV20-1 | . | many | TGCAGTGCTAGAATCCCAGGGAATGGCTACACCTTC | CSARIPGNGYTF
TRBJ2-7 | TRBV20-1 | . | many | TGCAGTGCTAGAGATCTCGTGGTTCCCGCCTACGAGCAGTACTTC | CSARDLVVPAYEQYF
TRBJ2-2 | TRBV27 | TRBD2 | many | TGTGCCAGCAGCCGCTACCCCGGGACTAGCGGCACCGGGGAGCTGTTTTTT | CASSRYPGTSGTGELFF
TRBJ1-4 | TRBV18 | TRBD1 | many | TGTGCCAGCTCACAAGACAGGGCCGGGAATGAAAAACTGTTTTTT | CASSQDRAGNEKLFF
TRBJ2-5 | TRBV28 | . | many | TGTGCCAGCAGCACCGGGACCCCAGGGACCCAGTACTTC | CASSTGTPGTQYF
TRBJ1-1 | TRBV5-1 | . | many | TGCGCCAGCAGCGTCGACAGTAAGAACACTGAAGCTTTCTTT | CASSVDSKNTEAFF
TRBJ2-5 | TRBV25-1 | . | . | TGTGCCAGCAGTTTCCTGGACAGCTTCCAAGAGACCCAGTGCTTC | CASSFLDSFQETQCF
TRBJ2-5 | TRBV19 | . | many | TGTGCCAGTTCCATAGGGGGGCCTCAGGAGACCCAGTACTTC | CASSIGGPQETQYF
TRBJ2-5 | TRBV6-5 | TRBD2 | . | TGTGCCAGCAGTTTCGCTAGCGGGAGGGCCGGACAAGAGACCCAGTACTTC | CASSFASGRAGQETQYF
TRBJ1-5 | TRBV28 | . | medium-sized | TGTGCCAGCAGTTATAGCAATCAGCCCCAGCATTTT | CASSYSNQPQHF
TRBJ2-7 | TRBV27 | . | once | TGTGCCAGCAGTTACGGAAGGTCACACGAGCAGTACTTC | CASSYGRSHEQYF
TRBJ1-2 | TRBV27 | TRBD1 | many | TGTGCCAGCAGTTTCCGGACAGGGCCTATCTATGGCTACACCTTC | CASSFRTGPIYGYTF
TRBJ1-3 | TRBV7-3 | . | . | TGTGCCAGCACCTCTCCCTCGGGGGACACCATATATTTT | CASTSPSGDTIYF
TRBJ2-4 | TRBV7-9 | . | many | TGTGCCAGCAGCACCAGGGGAGGTGCCAAAAACATTCAGTACTTC | CASSTRGGAKNIQYF
TRBJ2-5 | TRBV4-1 | . | many | TGCGCCAGCAGCCGAGAGGCAGGGGGGCAAGAGACCCAGTACTTC | CASSREAGGQETQYF
TRBJ1-4 | TRBV18 | . | many | TGTGCCAGCTCACCACGTACCACGGCCGAAAAACTGTTTTTT | CASSPRTTAEKLFF
TRBJ2-3 | TRBV28 | TRBD2 | . | TGTGCCAGCAGCTTTGGACTAGTGACAGGCACAGATACGCAGTATTTT | CASSFGLVTGTDTQYF
TRBJ2-5 | TRBV6-1 | TRBD2 | many | TGTGCCAGCAGTCCGTCTAGCGGGAGGATCGGTCCAGAGACCCAGTACTTC | CASSPSSGRIGPETQYF
TRBJ1-4 | TRBV28 | . | many | TGTGCCAGCAGTTTATCCAGGGCGGAAAAACTGTTTTTT | CASSLSRAEKLFF
TRBJ2-2 | TRBV6-1 | . | many | TGTGCCAGCAGACCGCATCAAACGGGGAACACCGGGGAGCTGTTTTTT | CASRPHQTGNTGELFF
TRBJ1-4 | TRBV2 | TRBD1 | many | TGTGCCAGCAGCCGGGACAGAATTAATGAAAAACTGTTTTTT | CASSRDRINEKLFF
TRBJ2-7 | TRBV6-1 | . | . | TGTGCCAGCAGCCCCAGGGTCCCCTCCTACGGGCAGTACTTC | CASSPRVPSYGQYF
TRBJ2-5 | TRBV11-2 | . | . | TGCGCCAGCAGCTCAGACGTCCAAGAGACCCAGTACTTC | CASSSDVQETQYF
TRBJ2-2 | TRBV20-1 | TRBD2 | many | TGCAGTGCTTCTCGACTAGCGGCCGACACCGGGGAGCTGTTTTTT | CSASRLAADTGELFF
TRBJ1-4 | TRBV3-1 | . | many | TGTGCCAGCAGCCTTGAGGGTGGGGAAAAACTGTTTTTT | CASSLEGGEKLFF
TRBJ1-1 | TRBV12-3/TRBV12-4 | . | many | TGTGCCAGCAGTTTAAAGGGTGAAGCTTTCTTT | CASSLKGEAFF
TRBJ2-7 | TRBV7-2 | TRBD2 | many | TGTGCCAGCAGCCTTGAATTAGCGGGAGGGTACGAGCAGTACTTC | CASSLELAGGYEQYF
TRBJ2-1 | TRBV15 | TRBD1 | . | TGTGCCGCCACCAACAGGGGACAGGGACGGTACAATGAGCAGTTCTTC | CAATNRGQGRYNEQFF
TRBJ2-1 | TRBV5-5 | TRBD2 | . | TGTGCCAGCAGCTTAGCGGGGGCCGTATACAATGAGCAGTTCTTC | CASSLAGAVYNEQFF
TRBJ2-6 | TRBV4-1 | TRBD2 | . | TGCGCCAGCAGCCCGCGGGACTACGACAGCTCTGGGGCCAAAGTCCTGACTTTC | CASSPRDYDSSGAKVLTF
TRBJ2-7 | TRBV28 | TRBD1 | many | TGTGCCAGCAGGACGACAGGGGCAACCTACGAGCAGTACTTC | CASRTTGATYEQYF
TRBJ2-1 | TRBV20-1 | . | many | TGCAGTGTAAAGGGAACGGTAGGCTACAATGAGCAGTTCTTC | CSVKGTVGYNEQFF
TRBJ2-7 | TRBV28 | . | once | TGTGCCAGCAGAGCCCCGCTCCGGGACGAGCAGTACTTC | CASRAPLRDEQYF
TRBJ1-1 | TRBV28 | TRBD1 | . | TGTGCCGGCAGGGGGAATTACGAAGCCTTCTTT | CAGRGNYEAFF
TRBJ2-1 | TRBV28 | . | many | TGTGCCAGCAGTTTGTACAGTTACAATGAGCAGTTCTTC | CASSLYSYNEQFF
TRBJ2-7 | TRBV7-2 | TRBD1 | many | TGTGCCAGCAGCCCTCGACAGGGTCTCTACGAGCAGTACTTC | CASSPRQGLYEQYF
TRBJ2-4 | TRBV5-1 | . | few | TGCGCCAGCAGCAAGACCTTGCCAAGGTCATCGGAAAACATTCAGTACTTC | CASSKTLPRSSENIQYF
TRBJ2-3 | TRBV28 | . | . | TGTGCCAGCAGTTACAGGGTTAGCGTCACAGATACGCAGTATTTT | CASSYRVSVTDTQYF
TRBJ2-6 | TRBV29-1 | . | . | TGCAGCGTTAGATCCTCTGGGGCCAACGTCCTGATTTTC | CSVRSSGANVLIF
TRBJ2-1 | TRBV29-1 | . | . | TGCAGCGTTGTAGTGACAGACAATGAGCAGTTCTTC | CSVVVTDNEQFF
TRBJ2-7 | TRBV15 | . | . | TGTGCCACCAGCCGAACTAGTGACGGCCACGAGCAGTACTTC | CATSRTSDGHEQYF
TRBJ2-7 | TRBV27 | . | . | TGTGCCGGCAGGACCGCAGGTCGGGACTACGAGCAGTACTTC | CAGRTAGRDYEQYF
TRBJ2-3 | TRBV7-9 | . | . | TGTGCGGGCAGCAGCAGGACACCCCAAGGGGCAGATACGCAGTATTTT | CAGSSRTPQGADTQYF
TRBJ2-1 | TRBV28 | TRBD2 | . | TGTGCCAGCATGACTAGCGGGGGGATGGGTGAGCAGTTCTTC | CASMTSGGMGEQFF
TRBJ2-1 | TRBV28 | TRBD1 | many | TGTGCCAGCAGCGGGACCGGGACAGGTGGAGAATGGGAGCAGTTCTTC | CASSGTGTGGEWEQFF